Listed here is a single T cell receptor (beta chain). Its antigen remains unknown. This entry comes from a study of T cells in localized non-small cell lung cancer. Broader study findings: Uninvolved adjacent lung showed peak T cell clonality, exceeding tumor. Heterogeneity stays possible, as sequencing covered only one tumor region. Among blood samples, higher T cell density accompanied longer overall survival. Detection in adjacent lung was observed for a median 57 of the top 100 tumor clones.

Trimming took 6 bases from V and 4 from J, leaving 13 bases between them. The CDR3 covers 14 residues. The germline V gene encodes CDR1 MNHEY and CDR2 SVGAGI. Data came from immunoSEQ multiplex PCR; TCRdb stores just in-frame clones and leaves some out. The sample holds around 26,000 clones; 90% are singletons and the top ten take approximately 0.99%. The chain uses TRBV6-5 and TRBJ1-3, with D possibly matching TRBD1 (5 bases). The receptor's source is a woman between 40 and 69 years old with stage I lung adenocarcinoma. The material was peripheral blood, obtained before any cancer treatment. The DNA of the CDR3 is TGTGCCAGCAGCAGTTCAAGGGGAGGAAACACCATATATTTT. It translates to CASSSSRGGNTIYF.